The next 12 T cell receptor beta chains were all read from a single sample in a study of Ad26.COV2.S vaccination and SARS-CoV-2 variants. Data came from immunoSEQ multiplex PCR; TCRdb stores just in-frame clones and leaves some out. The table records approximately 400,000 clones, around 84% of them present only once. As for treatment: around 19 received Ad26.COV2.S at low or high dose, single or two shots; roughly 5 received placebo; per-sample allocation not given. After the first vaccine or placebo injection, samples were drawn on day 63. Sequencing used peripheral blood, obtained in a trial of Ad26.COV2.S vaccine versus placebo. Receptors originate from a person aged 18-65 years who received the Ad26.COV2.S COVID-19 vaccine or a placebo.

The chain combines TRBV15 with TRBJ1-6; 9 positions match TRBD1. Germline values: CDR1 LNHNV, CDR2 YYDKDF (reference sequence). The ends lost 5 bases at V and 6 bases at J; junction bases unmatched: 8. The CDR3 loop spans 16 amino acids. In DNA form, the CDR3 reads TGTGCCACCAGCGGACTTCCGGGACAGGGTAATTCACCCCTCCACTTT. Translated: CATSGLPGQGNSPLHF.

This chain uses TRBV21-1 with TRBJ1-3; TRBD1 is the table's D call, not checked against the DNA. TRBV21-1 is flagged as a pseudogene. The CDR3 totals 18 residues. CDR3 region: CASLFPKGRQFSGNTIYF. The CDR3 nucleotides are TGTGCCAGCCTGTTTCCCAAGGGGCGTCAGTTCTCTGGAAACACCATATATTTT.

V usage is TRBV5-1 and J usage is TRBJ1-2, with 10 nucleotides matching TRBD1. V lost 2 bases, J lost 8 bases, and 6 bases stayed unmatched. Looked up from germline, CDR1 is SGHRS and CDR2 is YFSETQ. The length of the CDR3 is 14 residues. The CDR3 DNA follows: TGCGCCAGCAGCTTCAGACAGGGGGCGGGCGGCTACACCTTC. Its translation is CASSFRQGAGGYTF.

This clone was seen a single time. V is TRBV28 and J is TRBJ2-7; TRBD2 matches at 9 bases. Germline V gene data show CDR1 as MDHEN and CDR2 as SYDVKM. Trimming removed 2 bases from V and 0 bases from J; junction bases left unmatched: 5. The length of the CDR3 is 16 residues. CDR3 nucleotides: TGTGCCAGCAGTTTACGGGGAGCGGGAGGCTCCTACGAGCAGTACTTC. It yields the protein CASSLRGAGGSYEQYF.

This clone was observed once. The J gene is TRBJ1-6, the V gene TRBV27, with TRBD1 as a possible D gene (5 bases). The CDR3 has 15 residues. Germline CDR1 reads MNHEY; CDR2 reads SMNVEV (reference sequence). Trimming removed 0 bases at V and 7 bases at J, with 10 bases between. The CDR3 spells CASSLSGTGNSPLHF. Written as DNA, the CDR3 is TGTGCCAGCAGTTTATCTGGGACTGGGAATTCACCCCTCCACTTT.

J is TRBJ1-4 and V is TRBV24-1; 10 bases align to TRBD1. Germline assignment: CDR1 KGHDR and CDR2 SFDVKD. The CDR3 has 14 amino acids. V lost 5 bases to trimming and J lost 8 bases; unmatched junction nucleotides: 4. CDR3: CATSVGQGSEKLFF. Here the CDR3 DNA reads TGTGCCACCAGTGTGGGACAGGGGTCGGAAAAACTGTTTTTT.

J is TRBJ2-3 and V is TRBV12-5; D might be TRBD1 or TRBD2, each matching 5 bases. This CDR3 contains 16 residues. CDR1 and CDR2 from the germline V gene are LGHNT and FRNRAP. With 2 bases removed from V and 1 base from J, the gap between germline ends came to 13 bases. This CDR3 reads CASGLRGRAGTDTQYF. The CDR3 nucleotides are TGTGCTAGTGGTTTGCGGGGCAGAGCTGGCACAGATACGCAGTATTTT.

The chain is built from TRBV6-4 and TRBJ2-1; D possibly uses TRBD1 or TRBD2 (5 bases each). The V and J ends lost 0 bases and 9 bases respectively, with 9 bases between them. Per germline, CDR1 MRHNA and CDR2 SNTAGT. This CDR3 is built from 13 residues. The CDR3 here is CASSDSGAGEQFF. The CDR3 nucleotides read TGTGCCAGCAGTGACTCAGGGGCGGGTGAGCAGTTCTTC.

The sample holds many counts of this clone. This chain links TRBV6-2 or TRBV6-3 with TRBJ2-1; 7 bases are shared with TRBD1. J gave up 6 bases and V 6 bases, and 5 bases lay outside the gene matches. The CDR3 has 13 residues. Looked up from germline, CDR1 is MNHEY and CDR2 is SVGEGT. CDR3 region: CASSRDSPNEQFF. As DNA, the CDR3 is TGTGCCAGCAGCCGGGACAGCCCCAATGAGCAGTTCTTC.

The rearrangement uses TRBV29-1 and TRBJ1-1; 7 bases map to TRBD1. The V gene's germline CDR1 is SQVTM and CDR2 ANQGSEA. Losses at the gene ends were 6 bases for V and 7 bases for J; bases not matched to a gene: 5. This CDR3 has 11 amino acids. CDR3 sequence (DNA): TGCAGCGTACGCAGGGGGAATGAAGCTTTCTTT. Protein product: CSVRRGNEAFF.

For the CDR3, the DNA is TGTGCCAGCAGTTTAACTGGCGAGGGTGAAGCTTTCTTT. Amino acid sequence: CASSLTGEGEAFF. The chain recombines TRBV12-3 or TRBV12-4 with TRBJ1-1; D not resolved. There are 13 residues in the CDR3. Trimming removed 2 bases at V and 7 bases at J, with 11 bases between.

The chain combines TRBV12-5 with TRBJ2-1; the D gene is possibly TRBD1 (7 bases). Germline CDR1 and CDR2: LGHNT and FRNRAP. The CDR3 is 21 residues long. The V end lost 2 bases, the J end lost 0 bases, and 26 bases lay between the germline ends. CDR3 protein: CASGLPVRGKVGGASYNEQFF. CDR3 nucleotide sequence: TGTGCTAGTGGTTTGCCAGTACGGGGGAAAGTAGGGGGCGCCTCCTACAATGAGCAGTTCTTC.